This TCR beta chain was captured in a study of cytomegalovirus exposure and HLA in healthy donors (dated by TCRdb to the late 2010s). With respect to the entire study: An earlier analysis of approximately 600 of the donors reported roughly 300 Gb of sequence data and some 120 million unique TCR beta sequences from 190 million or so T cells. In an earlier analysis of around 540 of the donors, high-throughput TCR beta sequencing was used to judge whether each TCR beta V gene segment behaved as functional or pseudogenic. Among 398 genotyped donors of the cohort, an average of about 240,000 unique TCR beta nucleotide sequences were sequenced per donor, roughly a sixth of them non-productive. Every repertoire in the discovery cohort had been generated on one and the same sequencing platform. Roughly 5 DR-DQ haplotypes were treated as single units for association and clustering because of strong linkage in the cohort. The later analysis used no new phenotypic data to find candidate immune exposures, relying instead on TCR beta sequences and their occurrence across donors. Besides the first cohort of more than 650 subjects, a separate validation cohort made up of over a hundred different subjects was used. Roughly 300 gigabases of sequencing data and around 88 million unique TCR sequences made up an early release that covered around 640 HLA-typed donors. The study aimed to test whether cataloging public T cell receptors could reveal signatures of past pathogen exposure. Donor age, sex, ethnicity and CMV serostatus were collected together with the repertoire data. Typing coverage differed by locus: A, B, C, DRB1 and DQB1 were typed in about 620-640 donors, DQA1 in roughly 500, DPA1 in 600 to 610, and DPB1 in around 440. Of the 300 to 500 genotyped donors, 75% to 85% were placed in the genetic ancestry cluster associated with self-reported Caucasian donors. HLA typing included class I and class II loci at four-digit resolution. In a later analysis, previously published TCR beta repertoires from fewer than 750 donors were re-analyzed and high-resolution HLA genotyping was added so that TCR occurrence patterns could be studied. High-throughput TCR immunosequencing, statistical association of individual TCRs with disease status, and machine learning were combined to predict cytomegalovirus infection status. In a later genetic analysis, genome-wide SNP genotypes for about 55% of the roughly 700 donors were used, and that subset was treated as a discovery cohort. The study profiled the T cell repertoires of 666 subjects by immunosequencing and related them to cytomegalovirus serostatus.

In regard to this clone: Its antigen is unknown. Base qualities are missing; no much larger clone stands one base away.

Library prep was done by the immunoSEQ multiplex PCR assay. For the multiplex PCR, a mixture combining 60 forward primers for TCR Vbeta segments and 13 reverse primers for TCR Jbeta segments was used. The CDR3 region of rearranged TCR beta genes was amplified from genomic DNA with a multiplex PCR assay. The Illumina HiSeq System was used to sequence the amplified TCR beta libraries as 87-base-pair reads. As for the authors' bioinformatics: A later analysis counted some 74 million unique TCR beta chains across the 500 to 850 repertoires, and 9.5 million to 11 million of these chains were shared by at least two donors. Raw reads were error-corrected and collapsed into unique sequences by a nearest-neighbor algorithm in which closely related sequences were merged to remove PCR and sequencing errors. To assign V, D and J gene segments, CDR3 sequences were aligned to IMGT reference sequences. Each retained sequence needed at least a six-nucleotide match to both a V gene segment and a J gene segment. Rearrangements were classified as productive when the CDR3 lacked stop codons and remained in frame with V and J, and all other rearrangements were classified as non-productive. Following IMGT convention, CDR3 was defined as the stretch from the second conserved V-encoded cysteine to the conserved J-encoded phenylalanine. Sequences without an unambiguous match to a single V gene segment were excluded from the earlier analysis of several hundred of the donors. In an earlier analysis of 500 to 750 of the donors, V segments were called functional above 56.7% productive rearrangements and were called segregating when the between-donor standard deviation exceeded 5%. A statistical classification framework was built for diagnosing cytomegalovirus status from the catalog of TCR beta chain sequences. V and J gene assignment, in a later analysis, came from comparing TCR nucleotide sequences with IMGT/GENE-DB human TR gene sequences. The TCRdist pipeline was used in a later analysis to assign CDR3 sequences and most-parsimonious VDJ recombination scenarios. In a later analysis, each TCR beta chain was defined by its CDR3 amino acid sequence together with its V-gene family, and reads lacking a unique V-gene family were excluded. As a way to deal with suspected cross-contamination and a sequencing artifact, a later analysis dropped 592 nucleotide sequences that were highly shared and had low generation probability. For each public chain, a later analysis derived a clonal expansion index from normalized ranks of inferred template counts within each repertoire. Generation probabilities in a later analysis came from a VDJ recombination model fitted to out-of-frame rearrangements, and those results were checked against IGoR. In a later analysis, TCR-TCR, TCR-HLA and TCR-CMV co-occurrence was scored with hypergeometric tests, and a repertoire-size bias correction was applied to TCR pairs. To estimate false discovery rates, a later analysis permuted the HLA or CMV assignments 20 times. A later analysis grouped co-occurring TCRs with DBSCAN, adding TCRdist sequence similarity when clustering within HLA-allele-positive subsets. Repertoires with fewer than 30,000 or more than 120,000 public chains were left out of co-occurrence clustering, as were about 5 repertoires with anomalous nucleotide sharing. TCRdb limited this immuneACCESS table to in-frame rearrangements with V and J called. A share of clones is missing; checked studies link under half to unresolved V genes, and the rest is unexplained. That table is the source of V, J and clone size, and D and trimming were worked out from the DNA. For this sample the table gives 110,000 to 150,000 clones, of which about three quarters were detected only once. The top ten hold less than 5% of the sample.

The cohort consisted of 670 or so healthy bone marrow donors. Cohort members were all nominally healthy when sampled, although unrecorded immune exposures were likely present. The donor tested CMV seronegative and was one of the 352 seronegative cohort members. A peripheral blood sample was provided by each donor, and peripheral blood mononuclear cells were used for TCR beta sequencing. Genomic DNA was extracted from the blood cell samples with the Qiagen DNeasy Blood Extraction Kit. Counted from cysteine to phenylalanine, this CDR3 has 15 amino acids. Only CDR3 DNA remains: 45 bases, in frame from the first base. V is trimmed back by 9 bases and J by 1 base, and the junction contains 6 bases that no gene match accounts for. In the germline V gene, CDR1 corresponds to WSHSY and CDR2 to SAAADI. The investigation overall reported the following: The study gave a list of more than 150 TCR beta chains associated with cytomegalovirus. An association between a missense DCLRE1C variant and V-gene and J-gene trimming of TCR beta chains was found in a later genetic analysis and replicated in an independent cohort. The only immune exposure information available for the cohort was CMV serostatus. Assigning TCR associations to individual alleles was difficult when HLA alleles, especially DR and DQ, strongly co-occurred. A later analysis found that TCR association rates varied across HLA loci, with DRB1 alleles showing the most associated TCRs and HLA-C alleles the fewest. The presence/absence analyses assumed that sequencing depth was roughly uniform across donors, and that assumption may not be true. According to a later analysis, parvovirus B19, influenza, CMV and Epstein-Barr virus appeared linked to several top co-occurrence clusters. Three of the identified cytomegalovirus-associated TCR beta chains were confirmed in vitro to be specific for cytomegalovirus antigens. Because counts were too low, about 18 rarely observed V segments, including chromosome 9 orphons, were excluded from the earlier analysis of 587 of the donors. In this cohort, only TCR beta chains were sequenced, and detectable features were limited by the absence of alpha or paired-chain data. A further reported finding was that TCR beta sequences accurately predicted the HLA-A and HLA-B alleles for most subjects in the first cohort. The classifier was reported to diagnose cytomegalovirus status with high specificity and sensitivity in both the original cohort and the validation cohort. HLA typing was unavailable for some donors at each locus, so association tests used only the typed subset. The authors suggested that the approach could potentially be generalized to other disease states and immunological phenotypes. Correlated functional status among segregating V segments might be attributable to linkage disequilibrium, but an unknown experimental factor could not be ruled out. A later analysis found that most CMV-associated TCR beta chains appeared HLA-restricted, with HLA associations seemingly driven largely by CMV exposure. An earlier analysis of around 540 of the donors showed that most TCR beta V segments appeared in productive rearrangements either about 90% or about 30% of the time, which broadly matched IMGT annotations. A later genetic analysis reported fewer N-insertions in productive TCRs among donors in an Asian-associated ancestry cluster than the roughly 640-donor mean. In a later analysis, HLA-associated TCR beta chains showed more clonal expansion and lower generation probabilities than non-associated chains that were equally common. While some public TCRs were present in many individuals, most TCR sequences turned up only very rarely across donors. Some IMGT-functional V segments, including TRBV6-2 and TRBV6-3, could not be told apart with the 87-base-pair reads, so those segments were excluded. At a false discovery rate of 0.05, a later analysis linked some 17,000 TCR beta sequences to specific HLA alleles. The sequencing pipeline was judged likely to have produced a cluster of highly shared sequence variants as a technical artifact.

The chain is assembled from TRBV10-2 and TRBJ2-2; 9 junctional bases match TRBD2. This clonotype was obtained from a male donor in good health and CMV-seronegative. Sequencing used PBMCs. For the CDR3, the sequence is CASLGAGGNTGELFF. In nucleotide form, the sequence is TGCGCCAGTCTGGGAGCGGGAGGGAACACCGGGGAGCTGTTTTTT.